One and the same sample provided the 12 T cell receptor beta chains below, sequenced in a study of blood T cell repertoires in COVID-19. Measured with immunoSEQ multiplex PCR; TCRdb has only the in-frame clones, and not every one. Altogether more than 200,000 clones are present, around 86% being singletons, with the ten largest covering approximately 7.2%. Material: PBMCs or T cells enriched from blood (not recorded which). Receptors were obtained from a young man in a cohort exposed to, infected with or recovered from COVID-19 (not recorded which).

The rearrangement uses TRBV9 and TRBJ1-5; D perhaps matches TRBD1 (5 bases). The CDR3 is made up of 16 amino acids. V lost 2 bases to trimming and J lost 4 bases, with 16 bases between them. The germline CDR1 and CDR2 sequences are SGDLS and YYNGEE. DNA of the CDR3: TGTGCCAGCAGCGTGGGGCCTCAGGGTTCGAATCAGCCCCAGCATTTT. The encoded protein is CASSVGPQGSNQPQHF.

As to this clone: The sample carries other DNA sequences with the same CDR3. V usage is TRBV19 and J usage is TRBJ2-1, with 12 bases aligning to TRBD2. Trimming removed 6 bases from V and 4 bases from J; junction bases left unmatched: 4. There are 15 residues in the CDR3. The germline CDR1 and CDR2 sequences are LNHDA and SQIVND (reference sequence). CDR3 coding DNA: TGTGCCAGTAGCTCCGGGACTAGCGGGTACAATGAGCAGTTCTTC. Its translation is CASSSGTSGYNEQFF.

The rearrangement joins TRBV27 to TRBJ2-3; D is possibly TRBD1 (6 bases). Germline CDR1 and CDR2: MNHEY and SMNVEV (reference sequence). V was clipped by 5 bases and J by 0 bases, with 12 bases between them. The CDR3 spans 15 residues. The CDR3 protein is CASSPRTASTDTQYF. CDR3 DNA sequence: TGTGCCAGCAGTCCCCGGACAGCTAGCACAGATACGCAGTATTTT.

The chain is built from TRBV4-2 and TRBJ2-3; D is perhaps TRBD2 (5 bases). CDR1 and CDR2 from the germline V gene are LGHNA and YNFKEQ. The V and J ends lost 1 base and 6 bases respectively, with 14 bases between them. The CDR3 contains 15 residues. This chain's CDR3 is CASSQAGELGDTQYF. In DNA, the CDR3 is TGTGCCAGCAGCCAAGCTGGGGAACTAGGGGATACGCAGTATTTT.

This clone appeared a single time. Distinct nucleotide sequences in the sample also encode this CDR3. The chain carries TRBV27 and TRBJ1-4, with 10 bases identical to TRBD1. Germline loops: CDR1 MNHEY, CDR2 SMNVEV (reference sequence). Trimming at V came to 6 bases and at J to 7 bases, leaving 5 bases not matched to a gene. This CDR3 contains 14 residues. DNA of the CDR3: TGTGCCAGCAGCTGGGACAGGGGAGGTGAAAAACTGTTTTTT. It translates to CASSWDRGGEKLFF. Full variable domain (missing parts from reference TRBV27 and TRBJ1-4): EAQVTQNPRYLITVTGKKLTVTCSQNMNHEYMSWYRQDPGLGLRQIYYSMNVEVTDKGDVPEGYKVSRKEKRNFPLILESPSPNQTSLYFCASSWDRGGEKLFFGSGTQLSVL.

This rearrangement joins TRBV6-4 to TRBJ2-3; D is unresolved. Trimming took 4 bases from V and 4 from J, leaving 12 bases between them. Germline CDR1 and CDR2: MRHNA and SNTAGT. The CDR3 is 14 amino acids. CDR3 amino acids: CASSVKGEADTQYF. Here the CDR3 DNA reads TGTGCCAGCAGTGTTAAAGGAGAGGCAGATACGCAGTATTTT.

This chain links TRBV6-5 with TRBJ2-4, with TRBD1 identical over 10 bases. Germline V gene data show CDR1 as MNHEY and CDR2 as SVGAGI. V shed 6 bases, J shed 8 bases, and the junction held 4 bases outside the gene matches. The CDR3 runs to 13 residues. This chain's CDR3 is CASSATGGDIQYF. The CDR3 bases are TGTGCCAGCAGCGCGACAGGGGGCGACATTCAGTACTTC.

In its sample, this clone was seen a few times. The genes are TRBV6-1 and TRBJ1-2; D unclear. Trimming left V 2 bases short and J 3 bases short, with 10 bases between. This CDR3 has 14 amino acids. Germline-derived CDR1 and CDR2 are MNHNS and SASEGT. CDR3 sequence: CASSERERDYGYTF. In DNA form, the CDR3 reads TGTGCCAGCAGTGAAAGGGAGCGGGACTATGGCTACACCTTC.

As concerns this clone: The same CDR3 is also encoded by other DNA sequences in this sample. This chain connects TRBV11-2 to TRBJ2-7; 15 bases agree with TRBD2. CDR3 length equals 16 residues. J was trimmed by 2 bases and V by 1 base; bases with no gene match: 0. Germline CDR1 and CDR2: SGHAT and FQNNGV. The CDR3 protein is CASSLGTSGRAYEQYF. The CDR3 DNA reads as TGTGCCAGCAGCTTAGGGACTAGCGGGAGGGCCTACGAGCAGTACTTC.

This chain's CDR3 is CASSQGAGSAFF. CDR3 nucleotides: TGCGCCAGCAGCCAAGGAGCCGGGAGTGCTTTCTTT. The rearrangement links TRBV4-1 to TRBJ1-1; D is undetermined. Trimming removed 1 base from V and 11 bases from J, with 11 bases in between. This CDR3 contains 12 residues. Germline CDR1 MGHRA, CDR2 YSYEKL.

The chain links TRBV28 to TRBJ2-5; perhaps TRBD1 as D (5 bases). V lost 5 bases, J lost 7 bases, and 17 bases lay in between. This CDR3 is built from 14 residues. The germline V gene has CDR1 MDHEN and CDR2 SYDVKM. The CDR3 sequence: CASSTGGPQPTQYF. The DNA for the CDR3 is TGTGCCAGCAGTACAGGCGGACCCCAACCGACCCAGTACTTC.

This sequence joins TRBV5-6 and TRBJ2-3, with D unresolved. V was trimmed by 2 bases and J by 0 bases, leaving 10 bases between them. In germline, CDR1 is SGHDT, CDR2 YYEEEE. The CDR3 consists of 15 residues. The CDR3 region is CASSFVGASTDTQYF. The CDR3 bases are TGTGCCAGCAGCTTCGTCGGTGCTAGCACAGATACGCAGTATTTT.